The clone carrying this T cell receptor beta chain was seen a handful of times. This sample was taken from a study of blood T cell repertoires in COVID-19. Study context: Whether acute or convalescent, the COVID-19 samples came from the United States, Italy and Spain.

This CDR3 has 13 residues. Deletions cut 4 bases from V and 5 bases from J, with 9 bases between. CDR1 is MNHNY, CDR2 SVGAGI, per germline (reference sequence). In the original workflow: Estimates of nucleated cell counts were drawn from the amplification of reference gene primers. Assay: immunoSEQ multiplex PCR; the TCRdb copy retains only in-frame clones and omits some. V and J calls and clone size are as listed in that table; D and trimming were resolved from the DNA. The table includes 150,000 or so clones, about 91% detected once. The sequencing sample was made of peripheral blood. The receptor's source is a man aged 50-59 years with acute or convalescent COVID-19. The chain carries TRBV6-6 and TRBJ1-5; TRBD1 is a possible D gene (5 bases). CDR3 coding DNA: TGTGCCAGCAGTTCTAAAGGGGATCAGCCCCAGCATTTT. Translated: CASSSKGDQPQHF.